This TCR beta chain stems from a study of T cell responses to AZD1222 COVID-19 vaccine (dated by TCRdb to the early 2020s). The study in broad terms: TCR sequencing covered over 230 trial participants: about 210 given two doses of AZD1222 and around 25 given two doses of MenACWY control vaccine. Trial participants were enrolled into age subgroups of 18-55, 56-69 and 70-plus years, which contained approximately 150, 28 and 58 TCR-sequenced participants, respectively. General findings and caveats noted by the study authors: After two AZD1222 doses, both the breadth and the depth of spike-specific TCRs were significantly higher than at day 0 and than in MenACWY recipients. Because no day 14 peak-response samples were available, the repertoires could be characterized only after the peak T cell response. Participants were mostly white British and included more females than males, and it was suggested by the authors that clonal diversity may have been underestimated. CD4 TCRs associated with the vaccine covered the entire spike protein, and the dominant responses were in regions 160-218 and 743-854. Epitopes outside the regions mutated in the B.1.351 and B.1.1.7 variants were reportedly recognized by nearly half of the unique spike-specific TCRs. Conclusions about previously exposed vaccinees are limited because only five to seven AZD1222 recipients were SARS-CoV-2 seropositive at baseline. In the small 56-69-year group, the increase in depth fell short of significance, most likely because of low power.

Comments on this clone: Its antigen has not been determined. No much larger clone is present one base from it, and per-base qualities are unavailable.

The time point label corresponds to: about 28 days (+/-7) after the second vaccine dose. AZD1222 recipients with second doses at about 4 weeks or about 12 weeks were pooled, because spike-specific TCR depth and breadth did not differ between schedules. The vaccinee samples were drawn from two UK trials, COV001 and COV002, one of which was a single-blind randomized controlled phase 2/3 trial testing AZD1222 (ChAdOx1 nCoV-19) in healthy adults. Trial participant PBMC samples were collected at day 0 and day 28 after the second dose for TCRbeta chain sequencing. V is reduced by 3 bases and J by 2 bases, leaving a spacing of 12 bases between them. CDR3 length: 15 amino acids, cysteine to phenylalanine. Of all the DNA, just the CDR3 is kept, 45 bases in frame from base 1. The germline V gene encodes CDR1 SGHRS and CDR2 YFSETQ. The CDR3 regions of human TCRbeta chains were analyzed by immunosequencing. As for how the authors treated the data: TCRs in the repertoires were compared against a reference library of SARS-CoV-2-specific TCRs that had been generated with the MIRA antigen-specificity platform. Breadth meant the fraction of unique TCRs that were SARS-CoV-2-associated, whereas depth meant the fraction of total T cells that were SARS-CoV-2-associated. Using the MIRA data, each spike-specific TCR was assigned both to the spike region to which the TCR was reactive and to a CD4 or CD8 class. Log10-transformed breadth and depth values were compared by one-way ANOVA with Sidak's multiple comparisons tests. In its TCRdb copy, this immuneACCESS table keeps in-frame sequences only and misses some clones. Where compared with another copy, unresolved V genes explain less than half of these, and the others have no known cause. V and J calls plus clone size are reproduced from that table; the DNA served to infer D and trimming. Here the sample has 95,000 to 110,000 clones; roughly 85% occur a single time. The ten largest clones capture 4.8% of the sample.

The chain is encoded by TRBV5-1 joined to TRBJ1-5, with TRBD1 as a weak D call on 5 bases. The TCR was taken from an adult who received the AZD1222 COVID-19 vaccine. Sample: peripheral blood, taken 28 days after the second AZD1222 dose. CDR3 sequence: CASSWTGQGNQPQHF. The nucleotide sequence is TGCGCCAGCAGCTGGACGGGGCAGGGCAATCAGCCCCAGCATTTT.